This entry concerns a single T cell receptor beta chain. Other DNA sequences within the sample encode an identical CDR3. In the original analysis: Reference gene primer amplification in the assay estimated nucleated cell counts. The protocol was immunoSEQ multiplex PCR, while the TCRdb copy is restricted to in-frame clones and leaves out a portion. The V and J calls and clone size come from that table; D and trimming were worked out from the DNA. The data show 200,000 to 250,000 clones, 82% seen once. The data are from a study of blood T cell repertoires in COVID-19. Germline CDR1 SGHTA, CDR2 FQGNSA. The V gene lost 3 bases and the J gene lost 1 base, with 6 bases spanning the gap. The CDR3 covers 13 residues. Clinical history as reported by participants underpinned cohort assignment.

The source is a woman in her fifties or sixties who had recovered from COVID-19. Specimen: PBMCs or T cells enriched from blood (not recorded which). V is TRBV7-2 and J is TRBJ1-1; no definite D call. CDR3 bases: TGTGCCAGCAGCTTGGGGAGGAACACTGAAGCTTTCTTT. It translates to CASSLGRNTEAFF.